This TCR beta chain was obtained from a study of T cells after yellow fever vaccination. As concerns this clonotype: Antigen unknown.

Study-level results: The presence of abundant clonotypes contaminating from the bulk population was possible in FACS-sorted repertoires. On re-exposure, the response was weaker but peaked faster, at day 5 versus 15. After the booster, around 95% of CD4 and about nine tenths of CD8 primary-response clones were re-detected.

J lost 3 bases, V lost 4 bases, and 6 bases had no gene match. CDR1 and CDR2 from the germline V gene are SGHRS and YFSETQ. CDR3 length: 14 amino acids. A single record per CDR3 protein comes from TCRdb applying MiXCR to the 5' RACE reads. The sample contains 500,000 to 650,000 distinct CDR3 sequences, about 12% of which appear only once. This clonotype was obtained from a man younger than 45 who received the YFV17D yellow fever vaccine. The chain joins TRBV5-1 to TRBJ2-7; 8 bases align to TRBD2. The sample was PBMCs, taken on the day of the yellow fever booster vaccination. The CDR3 DNA sequence: TGCGCCAGCAGCCCAACTAGCGGCCACTACGAGCAGTACTTC. It is translated as CASSPTSGHYEQYF.